Sequencing of this T cell receptor (beta chain) was carried out in a study of T cell changes during pregnancy in multiple sclerosis. The assay was immunoSEQ multiplex PCR, and TCRdb's table has in-frame clones only and misses some. The table has some 50,000 clones, approximately 87% seen once. Germline loops: CDR1 MGHDK, CDR2 SYGVNS. V lost 6 bases, J lost 2 bases, and 15 bases lay in between. The CDR3 runs 15 residues. The starting material was peripheral blood, obtained in the first trimester of pregnancy. V and J are TRBV25-1 and TRBJ2-3; tentative D call: TRBD2 (5 bases). The TCR was taken from a female donor in good health, enrolled as a control in a pregnancy study. CDR3 loop: CASSLRDTTTDTQYF. The DNA for the CDR3 is TGTGCCAGCAGCCTCCGGGATACTACCACAGATACGCAGTATTTT.